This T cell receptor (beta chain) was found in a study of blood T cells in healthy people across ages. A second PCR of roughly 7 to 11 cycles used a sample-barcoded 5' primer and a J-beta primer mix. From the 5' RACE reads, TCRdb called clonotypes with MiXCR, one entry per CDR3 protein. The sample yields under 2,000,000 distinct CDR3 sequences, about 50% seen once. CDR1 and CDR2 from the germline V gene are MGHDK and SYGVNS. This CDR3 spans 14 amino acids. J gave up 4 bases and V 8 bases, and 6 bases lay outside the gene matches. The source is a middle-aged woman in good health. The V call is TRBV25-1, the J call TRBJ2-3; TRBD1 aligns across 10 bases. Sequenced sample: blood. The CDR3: CASLPDRGADTQYF. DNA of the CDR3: TGTGCCAGCCTTCCGGACAGGGGGGCAGATACGCAGTATTTT.